This T cell receptor beta chain emerged from a study of blood T cells in healthy people across ages. Study-wide findings and caveats: Measured against age, TCR beta diversity per million T cells decreased in a roughly linear manner.

RNA extraction gave at least 5 micrograms of total RNA per sample. Trimming took 7 bases from V and 1 from J, leaving 16 bases between them. The CDR3 is made up of 15 amino acids. Germline V lookup: CDR1 KGHSY, CDR2 FQNENV. It was with a sample-barcoded 5' primer and a J-beta primer mix that a second PCR of roughly 7 to 12 cycles was run. TCRdb re-analysed the 5' RACE reads in MiXCR, keeping a single row per CDR3 protein. The sample lists about 970,000 distinct CDR3 sequences; 45% to 60% were seen once. In regard to this clonotype: Its antigen is still unknown.

This sequence joins TRBV16 and TRBJ1-1; tentatively, D is TRBD1 (5 bases). The sequenced sample consisted of blood. The clonotype was recovered from a woman aged 60 to 75 in good health. CDR3 nucleotide sequence: TGTGCCAGCACCCCAATGGGAGGGGCGAACACTGAAGCTTTCTTT. Its protein is CASTPMGGANTEAFF.